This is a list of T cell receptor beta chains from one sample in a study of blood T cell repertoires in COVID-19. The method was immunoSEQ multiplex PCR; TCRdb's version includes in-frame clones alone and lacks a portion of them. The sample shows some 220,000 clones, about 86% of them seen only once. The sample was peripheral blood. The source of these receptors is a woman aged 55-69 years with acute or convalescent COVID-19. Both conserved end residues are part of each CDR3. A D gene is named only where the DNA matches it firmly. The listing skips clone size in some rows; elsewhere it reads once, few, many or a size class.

TGCGCCAGCAGCCAAGAGGTGGGGGGATGGAACACTGAAGCTTTCTTT CASSQEVGGWNTEAFF TRBJ1-1 NA few TRBV4-1
TGTGCCAGCAGCCAAGATTTGGGCGCGTTCGCCGGGGAGCTGTTTTTT CASSQDLGAFAGELFF TRBJ2-2 NA NA TRBV14
TGTGCCAGCTCACCGCAAGGGACAGGGTACACTGAAGCTTTCTTT CASSPQGTGYTEAFF TRBJ1-1 TRBD1 NA TRBV18
TGTGCCTGGAGTGTCTCCTCGAGTTACACCATATATTTT CAWSVSSSYTIYF TRBJ1-3 NA NA TRBV30
TGCAGTGCTAGTGTGGGCTTCGGCACAGATACGCAGTATTTT CSASVGFGTDTQYF TRBJ2-3 NA once TRBV20-1
TGCGCCAGCAGCTTGGAGACAGGGAGGGGCTACACCTTC CASSLETGRGYTF TRBJ1-2 TRBD1 NA TRBV5-1
TGTGCCAGCGCGGGGCGGCCTGGAAACACCATATATTTT CASAGRPGNTIYF TRBJ1-3 NA once TRBV19
TGCGCCAGCAGCTTGACCCTTCAACAGGAGCACTACACCTTC CASSLTLQQEHYTF TRBJ1-2 NA NA TRBV5-1
TGCAGTGCTAGTCATGCGCCGAACACTGAAGCTTTCTTT CSASHAPNTEAFF TRBJ1-1 NA NA TRBV20-1
TGCGCCAGCAGCCCAACGACCAGCGGTGGTGAGCAGTTCTTC CASSPTTSGGEQFF TRBJ2-1 NA few TRBV4-3
TGCGCCAGCAGCACAACTAGCGGGGGAAAAGCCGAGCAGTACTTC CASSTTSGGKAEQYF TRBJ2-7 TRBD2 NA TRBV5-1
TGTGCCAGCAGCAATACAGGACAGGGTAGGGAGACCCAGTACTTC CASSNTGQGRETQYF TRBJ2-5 NA NA TRBV21-1
TGCGCCAGCAGCCAAGCCCCGACTAGCGGGGGGGGAGATACGCAGTATTTT CASSQAPTSGGGDTQYF TRBJ2-3 TRBD2 NA TRBV4-1
TGTGCCAGTAGTTTCAGGGAGGTCCATCAGCCCCAGCATTTT CASSFREVHQPQHF TRBJ1-5 NA NA TRBV19
TGTGCCAGCAGTTACGGGCCCACAGTATACGAGCAGTACTTC CASSYGPTVYEQYF TRBJ2-7 NA NA TRBV6-2/TRBV6-3
TGTGCCAGCAGTTCGTATCGACAGGGAACATATAGCAATCAGCCCCAGCATTTT CASSSYRQGTYSNQPQHF TRBJ1-5 TRBD1 once TRBV28
TGCGCCAGCAGCTTGTCAGGGCAGGGGGGACGCGTTGAAAAACTGTTTTTT CASSLSGQGGRVEKLFF TRBJ1-4 TRBD1 NA TRBV5-1
TGCAGCGTACAGCAAAACACTGAAGCTTTCTTT CSVQQNTEAFF TRBJ1-1 NA few TRBV29-1
TGTGCCAGCAGTGAGATCAGGGGAAACACCATATATTTT CASSEIRGNTIYF TRBJ1-3 NA NA TRBV6-1
TGTGCTAGTGGTTTGGGCGGGACAGGGGGTAACTATGGCTACACCTTC CASGLGGTGGNYGYTF TRBJ1-2 TRBD1 few TRBV12-5
TGCGCCAGCAGTGAGGGATACAGGGGGCCTAAAGCGACCCAGTACTTC CASSEGYRGPKATQYF TRBJ2-5 TRBD1 NA TRBV10-1
TGTGCCAGTAAGAGAGACATAGGTGATGGCTACACCTTC CASKRDIGDGYTF TRBJ1-2 NA NA TRBV19
TGTGCCAGCAGCCCGCGGACAGGGGAAAGCTATGGCTACACCTTC CASSPRTGESYGYTF TRBJ1-2 TRBD1 NA TRBV3-1/TRBV3-2
TGTGCCAGCAGCAGCGGTGCCGTTCAGTACTTC CASSSGAVQYF TRBJ2-7 NA NA TRBV7-2
TGTGCCAGTAGTCCGGGACAGATGGCCGGCGGAAACACCATATATTTT CASSPGQMAGGNTIYF TRBJ1-3 TRBD1 NA TRBV19
TGTGCCAGCAGCGAATTACCGGGACAGGGATTCTTTGGCTCTGGGGCCAACGTCCTGACTTTC CASSELPGQGFFGSGANVLTF TRBJ2-6 TRBD1 NA TRBV3-1/TRBV3-2
TGTGCCTGGAGTGTATGGGGAACAGGGGTAGAAACCGGGGAGCTGTTTTTT CAWSVWGTGVETGELFF TRBJ2-2 TRBD1 NA TRBV30
TGTGCCAGCAGCCCCCAAAGCGGGGGGGTCACCGGGGAGCTGTTTTTT CASSPQSGGVTGELFF TRBJ2-2 TRBD2 many TRBV7-8
TGCGCCAGCAGCCAAGATCTCCAGGTATCTAACTATGGCTACACCTTC CASSQDLQVSNYGYTF TRBJ1-2 NA NA TRBV4-3
TGTGCCAGCAGTCCCGTGGACAGGGATTATGGCTACACCTTC CASSPVDRDYGYTF TRBJ1-2 TRBD1 NA TRBV6-2/TRBV6-3
TGTGCCAGCAGGGTAGCGGGGGGGAACACCGGGGAGCTGTTTTTT CASRVAGGNTGELFF TRBJ2-2 TRBD2 NA TRBV28
TGTGCCAGCAGCTTTTCACGGGGACAGTTGAACACTGAAGCTTTCTTT CASSFSRGQLNTEAFF TRBJ1-1 TRBD1 NA TRBV5-6
TGTGCCAGCAGTCCCCCCCAGGGCACGGGCAATCAGCCCCAGCATTTT CASSPPQGTGNQPQHF TRBJ1-5 NA NA TRBV6-2/TRBV6-3
TGTGCTAGTGGTGAGGGGGGCAGGGGGCGAAGAAATGAAAAACTGTTTTTT CASGEGGRGRRNEKLFF TRBJ1-4 TRBD1 NA TRBV12-5
TGTGCCAGCAGCTTCCGGAGTGCAACTAATGAAAAACTGTTTTTT CASSFRSATNEKLFF TRBJ1-4 NA NA TRBV11-2
TGTGCCAGCAGTTACCCCACAGGGATCACTGAAGCTTTCTTT CASSYPTGITEAFF TRBJ1-1 NA NA TRBV6-5
TGTGCCAGCAGCCCGACAGGGGGAGTAGGCACTGAAGCTTTCTTT CASSPTGGVGTEAFF TRBJ1-1 TRBD1 NA TRBV7-3
TGCGCCAGCAGCCAAGACGAGAGGCCTATTAATCAGCCCCAGCATTTT CASSQDERPINQPQHF TRBJ1-5 NA NA TRBV4-1
TGTGCCAGCGCCGGGAATGAGCAGTTCTTC CASAGNEQFF TRBJ2-1 NA NA TRBV12-3/TRBV12-4
TGTGCCAGCAGCCCCACAACCCCGGGACAGGGTGACGAGCAGTACTTC CASSPTTPGQGDEQYF TRBJ2-7 TRBD1 few TRBV3-1/TRBV3-2
TGCAGTGCTAGTAAAGGGACAGGGGATAATGAGCAGTTCTTC CSASKGTGDNEQFF TRBJ2-1 TRBD1 NA TRBV20-1
TGTGCCAGCAGCCGGGCGACAGGGGGACAAGAGACCCAGTACTTC CASSRATGGQETQYF TRBJ2-5 NA NA TRBV21-1
TGTGCCAGCAGCTTATACCGGGGGGGCACAGATACGCAGTATTTT CASSLYRGGTDTQYF TRBJ2-3 TRBD2 NA TRBV5-4
TGCGCCAGCAGCCAAGATCGAGGTTATGGCTACACCTTC CASSQDRGYGYTF TRBJ1-2 NA NA TRBV4-1
TGTGCCAGCAGCCAAAGCCCGGGACAAAACTACGAGCAGTACTTC CASSQSPGQNYEQYF TRBJ2-7 NA few TRBV3-1/TRBV3-2
TGTGCCAGCAGTGAAGCCATAGACAGCTACGAGCAGTACTTC CASSEAIDSYEQYF TRBJ2-7 NA few TRBV6-1
TGTGCCAGCAGTGAATATGGAGGGAGCTCCTACAATGAGCAGTTCTTC CASSEYGGSSYNEQFF TRBJ2-1 NA NA TRBV25-1
TGTGCCAGCAGCCCAAGAGCGACTAGCGGGGGAAACGACGGGGAGCTGTTTTTT CASSPRATSGGNDGELFF TRBJ2-2 TRBD2 NA TRBV7-9